This T cell receptor (beta chain) came from a study of blood T cell repertoires in COVID-19. For the study at large: COVID-19 samples from acute and convalescent phases originated in the United States, Italy and Spain. From T cells, B-cell-depleted T cells, or PBMCs came the material, which was cDNA or gDNA.

In the original analysis: Estimation of nucleated cell counts was performed using reference gene primer amplification. The assay was immunoSEQ multiplex PCR, and TCRdb's table has in-frame clones only and misses some. The V and J calls and clone size were taken over from that table, and D and trimming were inferred from the DNA. The sample holds approximately 400,000 clones, about 90% seen once. CDR3 length: 15 amino acids. Germline V lookup: CDR1 WNHNN, CDR2 SYGVQD (reference sequence). With V trimmed by 5 bases and J by 9 bases, 9 bases remained unmatched. The sequenced sample was peripheral blood. This receptor was identified in a middle-aged man with acute or convalescent COVID-19. The rearrangement joins TRBV10-1 to TRBJ2-1; 11 bases are shared with TRBD1. The CDR3 nucleotides read TGCGCCAGCAGTCAAGCCGGGACAGGGGGACGTGAGCAGTTCTTC. Residues: CASSQAGTGGREQFF.